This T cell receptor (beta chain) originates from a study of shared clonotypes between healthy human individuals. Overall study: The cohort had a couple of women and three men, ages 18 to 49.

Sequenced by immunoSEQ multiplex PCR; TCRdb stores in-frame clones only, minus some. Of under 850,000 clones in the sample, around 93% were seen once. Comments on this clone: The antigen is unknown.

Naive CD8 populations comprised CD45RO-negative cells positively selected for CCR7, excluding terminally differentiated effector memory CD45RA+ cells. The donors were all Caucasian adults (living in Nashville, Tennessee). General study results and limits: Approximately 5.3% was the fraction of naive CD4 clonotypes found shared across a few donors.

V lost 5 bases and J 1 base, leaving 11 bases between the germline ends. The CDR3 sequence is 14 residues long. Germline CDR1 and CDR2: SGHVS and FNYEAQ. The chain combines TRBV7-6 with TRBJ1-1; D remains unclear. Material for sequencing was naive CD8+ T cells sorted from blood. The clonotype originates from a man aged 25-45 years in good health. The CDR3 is CASSQLGGNTEAFF. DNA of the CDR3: TGTGCCAGCAGCCAGCTGGGAGGGAACACTGAAGCTTTCTTT.